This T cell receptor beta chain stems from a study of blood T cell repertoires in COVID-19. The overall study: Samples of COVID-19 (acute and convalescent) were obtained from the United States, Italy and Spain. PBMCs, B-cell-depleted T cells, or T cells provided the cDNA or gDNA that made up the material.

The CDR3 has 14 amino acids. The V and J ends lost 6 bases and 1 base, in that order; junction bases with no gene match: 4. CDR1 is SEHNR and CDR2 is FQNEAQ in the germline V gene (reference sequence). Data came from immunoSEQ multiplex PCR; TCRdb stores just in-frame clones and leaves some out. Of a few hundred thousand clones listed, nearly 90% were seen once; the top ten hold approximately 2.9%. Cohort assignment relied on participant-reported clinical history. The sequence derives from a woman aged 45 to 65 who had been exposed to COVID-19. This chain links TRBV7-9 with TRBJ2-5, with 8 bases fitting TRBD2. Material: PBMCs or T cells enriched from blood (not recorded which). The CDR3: CASRRGGPQETQYF. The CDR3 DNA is TGTGCCAGCAGGCGCGGGGGGCCCCAAGAGACCCAGTACTTC.